The 18 T cell receptor beta chains below all came from one sample that was sequenced in a study of Graves' ophthalmopathy and Graves' hyperthyroidism. TCR beta CDR3 regions were amplified from RNA transcripts. Investigators did first-round RT-PCR with HTBI primers, then second-round multiplex PCR. TCRdb reanalysed the multiplex PCR reads using MiXCR and keeps one entry per CDR3 protein. The sample has approximately 210,000 distinct CDR3 sequences, 29% seen once. The source material was peripheral blood. These TCRs come from a man between 50 and 59 years old with Graves' ophthalmopathy.

This clonotype showed up just a few times. V is TRBV6-5 and J is TRBJ2-5; TRBD2 might be the D (5 bases). In germline, CDR1 is MNHEY, CDR2 SVGAGI. The CDR3 has 14 amino acids. The germline V and J ends were trimmed by 2 bases and 0 bases, with 7 bases remaining between them. Here the CDR3 DNA reads TGTGCCAGCAGTTACGACGGGAACCAAGAGACCCAGTACTTC. Encoded protein: CASSYDGNQETQYF.

The table lists this clonotype with many counts. V gene TRBV19 combines with J gene TRBJ2-7; D is ambiguous. This CDR3 spans 14 amino acids. V dropped 5 bases and J dropped 0 bases, with 11 bases sitting between them. Germline loops: CDR1 LNHDA, CDR2 SQIVND (reference sequence). CDR3 coding DNA: TGTGCCAGTAGTCTAAGGGTGAACTCCTACGAGCAGTACTTC. Its protein is CASSLRVNSYEQYF.

This clonotype was detected many times. The J gene is TRBJ2-7, the V gene TRBV13; unclear D gene. V gave up 4 bases and J gave up 2 bases, with 9 bases separating them. This CDR3 comprises 13 residues. Germline V lookup: CDR1 PRHDT, CDR2 FYEKMQ (reference sequence). CDR3 bases: TGTGCCAGCAGCTCCAAACTTGCCTACGAGCAGTACTTC. Protein: CASSSKLAYEQYF. The full variable domain, rest sourced from reference TRBV13 and TRBJ2-7, is AAGVIQSPRHLIKEKRETATLKCYPIPRHDTVYWYQQGPGQDPQFLISFYEKMQSDKGSIPDRFSAQQFSDYHSELNMSSLELGDSALYFCASSSKLAYEQYFGPGTRLTVT.

This clonotype was counted at least ten times. Since a much larger clone is just one base distant, this may be a read error. The chain uses TRBV27 and TRBJ1-1; no clear D. The length of the CDR3 is 13 residues. Germline CDR1 and CDR2: MNHEY and SMNVEV (reference sequence). DNA for the CDR3: TGTGCCTGCAGTTTATATTCCGGGACTGAAGCTTTCTTT. This encodes CACSLYSGTEAFF.

This clonotype has a handful of counts. V and J are TRBV7-2 and TRBJ2-7; D gene uncertain. The CDR3 covers 13 residues. Trimming left V 7 bases short and J 3 bases short, with 13 bases between. Per the germline V gene, CDR1 is SGHTA and CDR2 is FQGNSA. The CDR3, as DNA: TGTGCCAGCATGGGTAGCTCCAACTACGAGCAGTACTTC. It codes for CASMGSSNYEQYF.

This clonotype was counted at least ten times. V is TRBV20-1 and J is TRBJ2-7; TRBD2 might be the D (5 bases). The ends were cut back, 6 bases at V and 6 bases at J, with 12 bases in the middle. The germline gives CDR1 DFQATT, CDR2 SNEGSKA (reference sequence). This CDR3 contains 11 residues. The CDR3 region is CSASTAGEQYF. Here the CDR3 DNA reads TGCAGTGCGAGCACGGCGGGCGAGCAGTACTTC.

At least ten counts were recorded for this clonotype. At one end, the junction sequence differs from germline, possibly due to a read error. This chain links TRBV28 with TRBJ2-4, with TRBD1 as a possible D gene (6 bases). Germline CDR1 reads MDHEN; CDR2 reads SYDVKM. CDR3 length equals 12 residues. The CDR3 coding sequence is TGTGCCAGCAGTTTCGGAAGGGACATTCAGCACTTC. Translating it yields CASSFGRDIQHF.

This clonotype has ten or more counts. The J gene is TRBJ2-7, the V gene TRBV28; D remains ambiguous. Germline lookup yields CDR1 MDHEN and CDR2 SYDVKM. Trimming took 4 bases from V and 6 from J, leaving 4 bases between them. This CDR3 has 10 amino acids. CDR3 residues: CASSWPEQYF. The CDR3 nucleotides are TGTGCCAGCAGTTGGCCCGAGCAGTACTTC.

This clonotype was recorded at least ten times. V is TRBV9 and J is TRBJ2-2; no reliable D call. Trimming pared 2 bases from V and 6 bases from J, leaving 5 bases between. Germline V gene data show CDR1 as SGDLS and CDR2 as YYNGEE. The CDR3 is 12 residues long. CDR3 loop: CASSVPAGELFF. The CDR3 DNA reads as TGTGCCAGCAGCGTCCCCGCCGGGGAGCTGTTTTTT.

There are many counts of this clonotype. The chain carries TRBV12-3 or TRBV12-4 and TRBJ1-1; TRBD1 matches 12 bases. There are 13 residues in the CDR3. V trimming: 6 bases; J trimming: 10 bases; junction bases outside the gene matches: 6. CDR3 loop: CASRGQGALGAFF. The CDR3 nucleotides read TGTGCCAGCAGGGGACAGGGGGCCCTAGGAGCTTTCTTT.

The chain employs TRBV7-2 and TRBJ2-5; D might be TRBD1 (7 bases). With 7 bases removed from V and 7 bases from J, the gap between germline ends came to 13 bases. The germline V gene encodes CDR1 SGHTA and CDR2 FQGNSA. The CDR3 totals 12 residues. The CDR3 region has the DNA TGTGCCAGCAACCAGGGGGGCGGGACCCAGTACTTC. Translating it yields CASNQGGGTQYF.

This chain connects TRBV2 to TRBJ2-7; D is undetermined. Germline loops: CDR1 SNHLY, CDR2 FYNNEI. The CDR3 spans 11 residues. Trimming cost V 6 bases and J 9 bases, with 12 bases left between them. The CDR3 here is CASRAGWLQYF. The CDR3 DNA is TGTGCCAGCAGGGCCGGTTGGCTGCAGTACTTC.

Ten or more counts support this clonotype. This chain uses TRBV29-1 with TRBJ2-7; D could derive from TRBD1 or TRBD2 (6 bases each). This CDR3 is 17 amino acids long. Per germline, CDR1 SQVTM and CDR2 ANQGSEA. V dropped 6 bases and J dropped 3 bases, with 27 bases sitting between them. In DNA form, the CDR3 reads TGCAGCGTGGAGGGGGGAGTGAACAACGGGCTTAACTACGAGCAGTACTTC. This translates into CSVEGGVNNGLNYEQYF.

This clonotype appeared a few times. V gene TRBV6-1 combines with J gene TRBJ1-1; D possibly corresponds to TRBD1 (5 bases). CDR3 length equals 14 residues. The V end was cut by 5 bases, the J end by 1 base, with 11 bases between. Germline V lookup: CDR1 MNHNS, CDR2 SASEGT. The CDR3 DNA is TGTGCCAGCAGTAGGGGCAGGGCGAACACTGAAGCTTTCTTT. As protein: CASSRGRANTEAFF.

This chain links TRBV12-3 or TRBV12-4 with TRBJ2-7; D might be TRBD2 (6 bases). Trimming left V 6 bases short and J 3 bases short, with 21 bases between. This CDR3 spans 16 amino acids. This CDR3 is CASRAGTRQLFYEQYF. The CDR3 DNA is TGTGCCAGCAGAGCGGGCACGCGACAGCTTTTCTACGAGCAGTACTTC.

The CDR3 spells CASSLSTFNYGYTF. The CDR3 bases are TGTGCCAGCAGCTTATCGACCTTTAACTATGGCTACACCTTC. The chain is built from TRBV7-2 and TRBJ1-2; no reliable D call. CDR3 length: 14 amino acids. CDR1 is SGHTA, CDR2 FQGNSA, per germline. Trimming left V 2 bases short and J 1 base short, with 8 bases between.

This clonotype was counted at least ten times. The chain is built from TRBV24-1 and TRBJ2-6; 10 bases map to TRBD1. The CDR3 has 18 residues. The germline V gene encodes CDR1 KGHDR and CDR2 SFDVKD. The V and J ends lost 2 bases and 0 bases, in that order; junction bases with no gene match: 3. The CDR3 loop is CATSDWDRGASGANVLTF. The CDR3 bases are TGTGCCACCAGTGATTGGGACAGGGGCGCCTCTGGGGCCAACGTCCTGACTTTC.

This clonotype was counted ten times or more. V gene TRBV6-5 combines with J gene TRBJ1-2, with no clear D. There are 13 residues in the CDR3. Trimming shortened V by 6 bases and J by 8 bases, and 16 bases separated the two germline ends. Looked up from germline, CDR1 is MNHEY and CDR2 is SVGAGI. For the CDR3, the DNA is TGTGCCAGCAGCCCACGGCCGGGGAGCGGCTACACCTTC. Its protein product is CASSPRPGSGYTF.